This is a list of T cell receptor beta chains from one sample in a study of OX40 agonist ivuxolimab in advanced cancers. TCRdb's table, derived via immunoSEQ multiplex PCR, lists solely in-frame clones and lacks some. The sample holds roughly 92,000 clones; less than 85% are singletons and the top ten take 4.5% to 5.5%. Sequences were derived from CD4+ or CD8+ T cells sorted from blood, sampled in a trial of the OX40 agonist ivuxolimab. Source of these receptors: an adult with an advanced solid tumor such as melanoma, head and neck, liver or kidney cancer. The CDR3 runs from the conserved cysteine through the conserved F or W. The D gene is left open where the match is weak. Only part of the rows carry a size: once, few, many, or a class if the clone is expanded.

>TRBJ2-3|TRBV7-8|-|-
CASSSGITDTQYF
TGTGCCAGCAGCTCGGGGATAACAGATACGCAGTATTTT
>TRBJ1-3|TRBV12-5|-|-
CASVPSGFSGNTIYF
TGTGCTAGTGTCCCTTCAGGGTTCTCTGGAAACACCATATATTTT
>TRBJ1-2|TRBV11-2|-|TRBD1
CASSLAGQGLGYTF
TGTGCCAGCAGCTTAGCGGGACAGGGGCTTGGCTACACCTTC
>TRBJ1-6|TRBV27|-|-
CASSLSTDGTNSPLHF
TGTGCCAGCAGTTTATCGACGGACGGGACTAATTCACCCCTCCACTTT
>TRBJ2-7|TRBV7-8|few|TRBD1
CASSAAGTGTSYEQYF
TGTGCCAGCAGCGCTGCCGGGACAGGGACCTCCTACGAGCAGTACTTC
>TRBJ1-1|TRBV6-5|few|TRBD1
CASSYSGQGTEAFF
TGTGCCAGCAGTTACTCCGGACAGGGCACTGAAGCTTTCTTT
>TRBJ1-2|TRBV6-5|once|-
CASSSIVGDGYTF
TGTGCCAGCAGTAGCATAGTAGGAGATGGCTACACCTTC
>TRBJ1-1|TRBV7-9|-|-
CASNARGQNTEAFF
TGTGCCAGCAACGCCCGGGGGCAGAACACTGAAGCTTTCTTT
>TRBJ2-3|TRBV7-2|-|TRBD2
CASSLAGLAGYSDTQYF
TGTGCCAGCAGCTTAGCGGGCCTAGCGGGGTACTCAGATACGCAGTATTTT
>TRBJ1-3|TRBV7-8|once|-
CASSFGGSGNTIYF
TGTGCCAGCAGCTTCGGGGGGTCTGGAAACACCATATATTTT
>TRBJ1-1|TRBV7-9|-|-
CASSLAAGTEAFF
TGTGCCAGCAGCTTAGCGGCAGGGACTGAAGCTTTCTTT
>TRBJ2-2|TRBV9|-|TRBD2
CASSVSSGGTGELFF
TGTGCCAGCAGCGTATCGTCGGGGGGGACCGGGGAGCTGTTTTTT
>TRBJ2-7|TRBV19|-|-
CASSIYDSQAYEQYF
TGTGCCAGTAGTATATACGACAGCCAAGCCTACGAGCAGTACTTC